These T cell receptor beta chains were read from a single sample in a study of beta chain features in type 1 diabetes. Clones were sequenced by immunoSEQ multiplex PCR, and TCRdb holds only the in-frame ones, with some missing. The sample has 250,000 to 350,000 clones; around 16% are singletons. Sequences were obtained from naive CD4+ T cells from blood. The receptors derive from a man between 18 and 29 years old with type 1 diabetes. Each CDR3 is given with its conserved first and last residue. The D gene is left open where the match is weak. Some rows have no size entry. The others give once, few or many, or a class for an expanded clone.

d_call j_call clone_size v_call cdr3_aa cdr3_nt
. TRBJ1-5 . TRBV28 CASSPGQGGPQHF TGTGCCAGCAGTCCGGGTCAGGGCGGGCCCCAGCATTTT
. TRBJ1-2 . TRBV28 CASSSPGVGYTF TGTGCCAGCAGTTCACCGGGGGTTGGCTACACCTTC
TRBD1 TRBJ2-5 few TRBV10-3 CAISEGTGGAETQYF TGTGCCATCAGTGAGGGGACAGGGGGAGCGGAGACCCAGTACTTC
. TRBJ1-5 few TRBV5-1 CASRIGPSNQPQHF TGCGCCAGCCGGATTGGGCCTAGCAATCAGCCCCAGCATTTT
. TRBJ2-5 . TRBV5-1 CASSRPGLEETQYF TGCGCCAGCAGCCGTCCGGGACTGGAAGAGACCCAGTACTTC
TRBD2 TRBJ2-7 . TRBV28 CASSLAGGRYEQYF TGTGCCAGCAGTTTAGCGGGGGGGAGGTACGAGCAGTACTTC
. TRBJ1-5 few TRBV6-1 CASSELRTVNQPQHF TGTGCCAGCAGTGAGCTTAGGACAGTAAATCAGCCCCAGCATTTT
TRBD1 TRBJ2-7 . TRBV5-4 CASSEPGTGGYEQYF TGTGCCAGCAGTGAACCCGGGACAGGGGGCTACGAGCAGTACTTC
TRBD2 TRBJ2-1 few TRBV30 CAWRVYGRLAGVNEQFF TGTGCCTGGAGGGTTTATGGGAGGCTAGCGGGAGTCAATGAGCAGTTCTTC
TRBD1 TRBJ2-4 . TRBV28 CASSQETGIFYRYF TGTGCCAGCAGCCAAGAGACAGGGATCTTCTATCGGTACTTC
. TRBJ2-7 once TRBV28 CASSFPRGSSYEQYF TGTGCCAGCAGTTTCCCCCGGGGTAGCTCCTACGAGCAGTACTTC
TRBD2 TRBJ2-3 . TRBV7-2 CASSRGLAVTDTQYF TGTGCCAGCAGCAGAGGACTAGCGGTCACAGATACGCAGTATTTT
. TRBJ2-1 few TRBV5-4 CASSLQAGPLYNEQFF TGTGCCAGCAGCTTACAAGCAGGGCCCCTCTACAATGAGCAGTTCTTC
TRBD1 TRBJ1-2 few TRBV7-9 CASSLAGQGYGYTF TGTGCCAGCAGCCTCGCGGGACAGGGCTATGGCTACACCTTC
TRBD1 TRBJ2-3 few TRBV27 CASSFDRGGLTDTQYF TGTGCCAGCAGTTTCGACAGGGGAGGACTCACAGATACGCAGTATTTT